This paragraph reports one T cell receptor (beta chain). Per the authors' pipeline: Scientists estimated how many nucleated cells there were by amplifying reference gene primers. Some clones are missing from TCRdb's copy, which holds only in-frame ones; the method was immunoSEQ multiplex PCR. V and J calls and clone size are copied from that table; D and trimming were computed from the DNA. The table has about 39,000 clones, under 80% seen once. The data stem from a study of blood T cell repertoires in COVID-19. Study context: COVID-19 samples from acute and convalescent phases originated in the United States, Italy and Spain. T cells, B-cell-depleted T cells, or PBMCs supplied cDNA or gDNA.

CDR1 is MNHEY, CDR2 SVGAGI, per germline. This CDR3 region has 14 residues. The ends lost 7 bases at V and 7 bases at J; junction bases unmatched: 10. The TCR originated in a man older than 75 with acute or convalescent COVID-19. The sequenced sample was peripheral blood. The chain employs TRBV6-5 and TRBJ2-5; 9 bases agree with TRBD1. CDR3 in DNA: TGTGCCAGCACTGCGGGACAGGGAAGTGGGACCCAGTACTTC. This translates into CASTAGQGSGTQYF.